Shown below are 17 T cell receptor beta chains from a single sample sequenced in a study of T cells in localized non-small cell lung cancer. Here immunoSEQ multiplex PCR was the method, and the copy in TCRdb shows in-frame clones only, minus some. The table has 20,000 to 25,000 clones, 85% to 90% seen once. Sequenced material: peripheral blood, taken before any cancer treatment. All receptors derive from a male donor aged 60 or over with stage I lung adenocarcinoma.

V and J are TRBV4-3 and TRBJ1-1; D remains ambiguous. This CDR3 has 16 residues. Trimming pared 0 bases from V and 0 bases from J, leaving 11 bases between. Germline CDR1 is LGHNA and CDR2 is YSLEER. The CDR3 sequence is CASSQDTGEMNTEAFF. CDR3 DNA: TGCGCCAGCAGCCAAGATACTGGGGAAATGAACACTGAAGCTTTCTTT.

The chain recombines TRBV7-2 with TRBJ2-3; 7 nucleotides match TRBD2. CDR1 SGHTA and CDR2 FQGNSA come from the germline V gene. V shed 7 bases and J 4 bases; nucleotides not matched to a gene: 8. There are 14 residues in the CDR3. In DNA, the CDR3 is TGTGCCAGCACCGCCGGGAGGAGCGCAGATACGCAGTATTTT. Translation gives CASTAGRSADTQYF.

The CDR3 sequence is CASSLGAGRGPYEQYF. Here the CDR3 DNA reads TGTGCCAGCAGCTTAGGGGCGGGCAGGGGGCCCTACGAGCAGTACTTC. J is TRBJ2-7 and V is TRBV7-6; 8 nucleotides agree with TRBD1. The V gene's germline CDR1 is SGHVS and CDR2 FNYEAQ. The CDR3 totals 16 residues. V lost 1 base and J lost 2; bases outside the gene matches: 7.

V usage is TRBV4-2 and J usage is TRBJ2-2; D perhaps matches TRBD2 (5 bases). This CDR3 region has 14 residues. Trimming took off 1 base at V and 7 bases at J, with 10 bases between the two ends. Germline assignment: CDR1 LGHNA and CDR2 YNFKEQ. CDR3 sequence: CASSQAGENGELFF. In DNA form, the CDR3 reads TGTGCCAGCAGCCAAGCCGGGGAAAACGGGGAGCTGTTTTTT.

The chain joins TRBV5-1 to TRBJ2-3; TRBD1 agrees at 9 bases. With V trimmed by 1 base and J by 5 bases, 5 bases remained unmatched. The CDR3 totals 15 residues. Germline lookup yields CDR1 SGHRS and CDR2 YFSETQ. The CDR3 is CASSLRGQGLDTQYF. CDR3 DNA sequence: TGCGCCAGCAGCTTGAGGGGACAGGGCTTAGATACGCAGTATTTT.

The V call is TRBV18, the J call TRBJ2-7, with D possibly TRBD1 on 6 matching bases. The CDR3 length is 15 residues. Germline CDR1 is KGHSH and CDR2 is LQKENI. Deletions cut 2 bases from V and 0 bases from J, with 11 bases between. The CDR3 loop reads CASSPRTDYSYEQYF. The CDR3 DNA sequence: TGTGCCAGCTCACCAAGGACAGACTACTCCTACGAGCAGTACTTC. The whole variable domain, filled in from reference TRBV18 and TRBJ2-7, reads NAGVMQNPRHLVRRRGQEARLRCSPMKGHSHVYWYRQLPEEGLKFMVYLQKENIIDESGMPKERFSAEFPKEGPSILRIQQVVRGDSAAYFCASSPRTDYSYEQYFGPGTRLTVT.

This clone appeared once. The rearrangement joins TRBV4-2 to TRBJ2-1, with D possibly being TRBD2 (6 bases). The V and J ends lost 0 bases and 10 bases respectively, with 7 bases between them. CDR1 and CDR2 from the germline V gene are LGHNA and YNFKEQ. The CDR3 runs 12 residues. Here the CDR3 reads CASSQERGEQFF. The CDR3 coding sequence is TGTGCCAGCAGCCAAGAGCGGGGCGAGCAGTTCTTC.

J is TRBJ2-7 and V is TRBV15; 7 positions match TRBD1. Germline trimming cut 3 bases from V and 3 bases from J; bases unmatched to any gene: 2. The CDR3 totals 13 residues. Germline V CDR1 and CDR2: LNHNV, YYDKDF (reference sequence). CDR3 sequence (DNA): TGTGCCACCAGCAGGGACAGGCGCTACGAGCAGTACTTC. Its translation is CATSRDRRYEQYF.

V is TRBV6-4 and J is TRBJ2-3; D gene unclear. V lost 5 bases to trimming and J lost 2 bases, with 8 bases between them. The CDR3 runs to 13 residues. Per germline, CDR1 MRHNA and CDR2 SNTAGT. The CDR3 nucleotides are TGTGCCAGCAGTACCGGACCCACAGATACGCAGTATTTT. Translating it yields CASSTGPTDTQYF.

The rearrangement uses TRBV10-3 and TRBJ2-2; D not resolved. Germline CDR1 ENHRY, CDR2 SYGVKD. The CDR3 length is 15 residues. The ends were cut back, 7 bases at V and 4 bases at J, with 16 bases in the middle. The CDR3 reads CAINEESTTTGELFF. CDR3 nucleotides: TGTGCCATCAACGAAGAATCTACAACCACCGGGGAGCTGTTTTTT.

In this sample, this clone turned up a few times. This CDR3 is CASSFLRPGTDTQYF. DNA for the CDR3: TGTGCCAGCAGCTTCCTAAGACCAGGGACAGATACGCAGTATTTT. The gene calls are TRBV7-2 and TRBJ2-3, with D possibly being TRBD1 (5 bases). The CDR3 has 15 amino acids. CDR1 is SGHTA, CDR2 FQGNSA, per germline. Trimming left V 3 bases short and J 3 bases short, with 13 bases between.

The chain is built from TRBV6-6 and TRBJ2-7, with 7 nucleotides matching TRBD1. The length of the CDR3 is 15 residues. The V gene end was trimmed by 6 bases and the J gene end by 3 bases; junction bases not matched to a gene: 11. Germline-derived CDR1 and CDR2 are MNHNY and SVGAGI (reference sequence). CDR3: CASSSGQALGYEQYF. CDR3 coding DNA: TGTGCCAGCAGCAGTGGACAGGCCCTGGGCTACGAGCAGTACTTC.

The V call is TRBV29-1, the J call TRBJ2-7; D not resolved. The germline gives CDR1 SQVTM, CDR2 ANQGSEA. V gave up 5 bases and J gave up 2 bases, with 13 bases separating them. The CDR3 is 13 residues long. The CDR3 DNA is TGCAGCGTTTTCTGGGCAGGCACCTACGAGCAGTACTTC. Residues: CSVFWAGTYEQYF.

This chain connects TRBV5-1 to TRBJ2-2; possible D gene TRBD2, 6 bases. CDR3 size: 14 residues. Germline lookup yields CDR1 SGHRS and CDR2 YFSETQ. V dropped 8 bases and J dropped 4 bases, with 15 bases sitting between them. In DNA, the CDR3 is TGCGCCAGTATAATGACGGAGGGCACCGGGGAGCTGTTTTTT. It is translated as CASIMTEGTGELFF.

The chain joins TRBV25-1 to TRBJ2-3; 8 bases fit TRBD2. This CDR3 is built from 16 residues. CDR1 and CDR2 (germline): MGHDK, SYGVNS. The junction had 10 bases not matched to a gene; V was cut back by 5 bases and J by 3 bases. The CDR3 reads CASSFIRGGPTDTQYF. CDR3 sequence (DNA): TGTGCCAGCAGTTTCATTCGGGGGGGGCCGACAGATACGCAGTATTTT.

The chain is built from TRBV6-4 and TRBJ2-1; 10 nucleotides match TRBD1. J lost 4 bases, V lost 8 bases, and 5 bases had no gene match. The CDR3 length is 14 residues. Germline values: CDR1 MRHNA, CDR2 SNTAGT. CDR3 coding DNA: TGTGCCAGCCGAGGACAGGGGGTTTACAATGAGCAGTTCTTC. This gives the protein CASRGQGVYNEQFF.

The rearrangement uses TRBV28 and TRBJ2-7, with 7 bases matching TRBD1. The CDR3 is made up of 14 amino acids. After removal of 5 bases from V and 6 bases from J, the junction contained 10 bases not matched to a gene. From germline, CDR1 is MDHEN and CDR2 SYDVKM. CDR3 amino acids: CASSLDRYSGEQYF. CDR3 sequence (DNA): TGTGCCAGCAGTCTGGACAGGTACTCTGGCGAGCAGTACTTC.